This T cell receptor (beta chain) was sequenced during a study of cytomegalovirus exposure and HLA in healthy donors. Study in general: Early on, a data release was issued that held 80 million to 90 million unique TCRs from HLA-typed donors.

Findings and caveats of the study: The study designated 150 or so TCR beta chains cytomegalovirus-associated. In an earlier analysis, most TCR beta V segments were productive about 87% or about 30% of the time. The CMV antigen specificity of a few CMV-associated chains was confirmed through in vitro analysis.

The CDR3 length is 17 residues. Germline V gene lookup returns CDR1 LGHNA and CDR2 YNFKEQ. With 4 bases removed from V and 0 bases from J, the gap between germline ends came to 16 bases. As regards this clone: Its cognate antigen is unknown.

PCR employed 60 Vbeta and 13 Jbeta primers. Clones were read by immunoSEQ multiplex PCR, and TCRdb kept only the in-frame ones, dropping some. The sample includes around 200,000 clones. The sequenced sample consisted of PBMCs. This chain links TRBV4-2 with TRBJ2-1; the D gene is possibly TRBD2 (5 bases). The source of this sequence is a girl aged 2 to 10 in good health and CMV-seropositive. The CDR3 bases are TGTGCCAGCAGCCGCCCCGAGGGAGAAGGCTCCTACAATGAGCAGTTCTTC. Residues: CASSRPEGEGSYNEQFF.